This note documents a single T cell receptor beta chain sequence. Its specificity is unknown. Amplification used 60 Vbeta primers and 13 Jbeta primers. Repertoires were generated with immunoSEQ multiplex PCR, while TCRdb's copy carries only in-frame clones and drops some. The data show 100,000 to 150,000 clones, roughly 82% seen once. This record comes from a study of cytomegalovirus exposure and HLA in healthy donors. Overall study results and limits: Exclusion applied to some V segments, including TRBV6-2 and TRBV6-3, as they were indistinguishable. With later analysis, a missense DCLRE1C variant became linked to TCR beta V- and J-gene trimming.

The V end was cut by 4 bases, the J end by 4 bases, with 14 bases between. The CDR3 is 14 residues long. CDR1 and CDR2 (germline): MGHDK, SYGVNS. V and J are TRBV25-1 and TRBJ2-7, with D possibly TRBD2 on 5 matching bases. The TCR was taken from a woman aged 55-69 years in good health and CMV-seropositive. The sample comprised PBMCs. CDR3 sequence (DNA): TGTGCCAGCAGTGCTTCGGGGATTTCTTACGAGCAGTACTTC. Its protein is CASSASGISYEQYF.